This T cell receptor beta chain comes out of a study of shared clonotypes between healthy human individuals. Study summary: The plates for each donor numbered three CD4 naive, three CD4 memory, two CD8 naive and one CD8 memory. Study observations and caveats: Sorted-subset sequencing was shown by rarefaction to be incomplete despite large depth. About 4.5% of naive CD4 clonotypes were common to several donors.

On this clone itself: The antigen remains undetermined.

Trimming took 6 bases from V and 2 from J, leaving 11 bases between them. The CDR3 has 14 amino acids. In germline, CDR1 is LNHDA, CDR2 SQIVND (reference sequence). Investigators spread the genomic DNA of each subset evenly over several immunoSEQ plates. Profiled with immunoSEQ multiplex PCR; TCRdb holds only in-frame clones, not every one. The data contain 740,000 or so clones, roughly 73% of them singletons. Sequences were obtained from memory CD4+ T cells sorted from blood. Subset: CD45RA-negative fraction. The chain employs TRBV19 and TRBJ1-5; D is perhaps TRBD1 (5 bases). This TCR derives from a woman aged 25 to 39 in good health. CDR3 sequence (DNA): TGTGCCAGTAGCGAGGGGAGGGGCAATCAGCCCCAGCATTTT. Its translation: CASSEGRGNQPQHF.